This T cell receptor (beta chain) was sequenced during a study of cytomegalovirus exposure and HLA in healthy donors. Whole-study findings and limits: Cytomegalovirus-associated TCR beta chains were listed, numbering roughly 150.

Only in-frame clones appear in the TCRdb table, and some are missing; sequencing was by immunoSEQ multiplex PCR. The repertoire holds a few hundred thousand clones, with about 90% as singletons. Regarding this clone: Its matching antigen is unknown.

Germline V CDR1 and CDR2: MNHNY, SVGAGI (reference sequence). Deletions cut 6 bases from V and 2 bases from J, with 13 bases between. The CDR3 sequence is 14 residues long. The chain uses TRBV6-6 and TRBJ1-1; TRBD1 might be the D (5 bases). The sample consisted of PBMCs. The TCR comes from a man between 18 and 29 years old in good health and CMV-seropositive. The CDR3 sequence is CASSPNRINTEAFF. CDR3 coding DNA: TGTGCCAGCAGCCCGAACAGGATTAACACTGAAGCTTTCTTT.